The 32 T cell receptor beta chains below come from one sample, sequenced in a study of metastatic and nonmetastatic thyroid tumors. The entire patient cohort was treatment-naive prior to thyroid surgery. TCRdb re-called clones from the PCR reads using MiXCR. The table lists 21,000 or so clones, roughly 21% of them singletons. Material for sequencing was blood. The receptors originated from a female donor with papillary thyroid cancer or a benign thyroid nodule (not recorded which). Some clones in this sample may be carry-over from other donors' samples.

This clone was recorded at least ten times. The chain couples TRBV7-2 to TRBJ1-2; TRBD1 matches 10 bases. The CDR3 contains 14 residues. The V and J ends lost 3 bases and 3 bases, in that order; junction bases with no gene match: 1. Germline CDR1 is SGHTA and CDR2 is FQGNSA. Here the CDR3 DNA reads TGTGCCAGCAGCTTGACAGGGGGCGACTATGGCTACACCTTC. Protein product: CASSLTGGDYGYTF.

The sample holds many counts of this clone. The genes are TRBV28 and TRBJ2-7; D may be TRBD1 (6 bases). Per germline, CDR1 MDHEN and CDR2 SYDVKM. The length of the CDR3 is 16 residues. With 5 bases removed from V and 3 bases from J, the gap between germline ends came to 20 bases. This CDR3 reads CASSPPGQGIIYEQYF. CDR3 DNA: TGTGCCAGCAGTCCCCCCGGGCAGGGGATCATCTACGAGCAGTACTTC.

This clone appeared many times. The rearrangement links TRBV9 to TRBJ1-5; TRBD1 matches 9 bases. With 0 bases clipped from V and 7 bases from J, the junction kept 8 bases outside the gene matches. Germline values: CDR1 SGDLS, CDR2 YYNGEE. CDR3 size: 16 residues. CDR3 protein: CASSVGTGALGQPQHF. The CDR3 bases are TGTGCCAGCAGCGTAGGGACAGGGGCATTGGGGCAGCCCCAGCATTTT.

The chain is built from TRBV30 and TRBJ1-5, with D maybe TRBD1 (5 bases). The ends were cut back, 2 bases at V and 3 bases at J, with 8 bases in the middle. There are 13 residues in the CDR3. Per germline, CDR1 GTSNPN and CDR2 SVGIG (reference sequence). The CDR3 spells CAWSLRDNQPQHF. Here the CDR3 DNA reads TGTGCCTGGAGTCTCAGGGACAATCAGCCCCAGCATTTT.

The rearrangement links TRBV30 to TRBJ2-7, with D unclear. V was cut by 2 bases and J by 8 bases, with 13 bases left in between. Germline assignment: CDR1 GTSNPN and CDR2 SVGIG (reference sequence). CDR3 size: 12 residues. The CDR3 region is CAWSIMGPQQYF. The CDR3 DNA reads TGTGCCTGGAGTATTATGGGCCCTCAGCAGTACTTC.

Many counts were recorded for this clone. The V gene is TRBV4-3, the J gene TRBJ2-3, with D perhaps given as TRBD1 or TRBD2 (5 bases each). The V gene lost 4 bases and the J gene lost 4 bases, with 12 bases spanning the gap. The CDR3 is made up of 14 amino acids. Germline CDR1 reads LGHNA; CDR2 reads YSLEER. CDR3 protein: CASSPLGVPDTQYF. The CDR3 DNA reads TGCGCCAGCAGCCCATTGGGGGTTCCAGATACGCAGTATTTT.

Ten or more counts support this clone. CDR3 sequence: CASSWQGYSNQPQHF. The CDR3 DNA reads TGTGCCAGTAGTTGGCAGGGGTATAGCAATCAGCCCCAGCATTTT. This chain links TRBV19 with TRBJ1-5, with D perhaps TRBD1 (6 bases). Germline-derived CDR1 and CDR2 are LNHDA and SQIVND (reference sequence). CDR3 size: 15 residues. V lost 5 bases and J lost 0, with 11 bases in between.

The rearrangement joins TRBV11-2 to TRBJ2-1; 7 bases fit TRBD1. The V segment lost 7 bases and the J segment 7 bases; nucleotides outside the gene matches: 13. The CDR3 contains 15 residues. The germline V gene has CDR1 SGHAT and CDR2 FQNNGV. Written as DNA, the CDR3 is TGTGCCAGCACCCGATTAGGGGGCGCGTGGAATGAGCAGTTCTTC. Protein: CASTRLGGAWNEQFF.

In this sample, this clone turned up many times. V and J are TRBV28 and TRBJ2-2; 8 bases align to TRBD1. The J segment lost 6 bases and the V segment lost 7 bases, leaving 7 bases of the junction unmatched. CDR3 length: 14 amino acids. Germline V gene data show CDR1 as MDHEN and CDR2 as SYDVKM. The CDR3 coding sequence is TGTGCCAGCAATGGACAGGGTAGGGCCGGGGAGCTGTTTTTT. It is translated as CASNGQGRAGELFF.

This clone was detected many times. The chain carries TRBV7-9 and TRBJ2-1, with 9 bases aligning to TRBD1. The CDR3 covers 15 residues. V shed 5 bases, J shed 4 bases, and the junction held 6 bases outside the gene matches. From germline, CDR1 is SEHNR and CDR2 FQNEAQ (reference sequence). Here the CDR3 reads CASSRDRENYNEQFF. CDR3 DNA sequence: TGTGCCAGCAGCCGGGACAGGGAAAATTACAATGAGCAGTTCTTC. Variable domain in full (rest from reference TRBV7-9 and TRBJ2-1): DTGVSQNPRHKITKRGQNVTFRCDPISEHNRLYWYRQTLGQGPEFLTYFQNEAQLEKSRLLSDRFSAERPKGSFSTLEIQRTEQGDSAMYLCASSRDRENYNEQFFGPGTRLTVL.

This clone has at least ten counts. The V call is TRBV27, the J call TRBJ2-3, with D possibly matching TRBD2 (5 bases). CDR1 is MNHEY, CDR2 SMNVEV, per germline (reference sequence). Trimming removed 3 bases from V and 4 bases from J, with 17 bases in between. The CDR3 is 16 residues long. The CDR3 DNA sequence: TGTGCCAGCAGTTTCGCGGCTCTCGGGGTCCCAGATACGCAGTATTTT. It translates to CASSFAALGVPDTQYF.

This clone is termed medium-sized (0.01 to 0.1%). V is TRBV27 and J is TRBJ2-7; D not certain. This CDR3 has 15 amino acids. Germline lookup yields CDR1 MNHEY and CDR2 SMNVEV (reference sequence). V lost 6 bases, J lost 0 bases, and 15 bases lay in between. The CDR3 protein is CASSPSAGISYEQYF. CDR3 DNA sequence: TGTGCCAGCAGCCCCTCAGCCGGAATCTCCTACGAGCAGTACTTC.

This clone appeared many times. The genes are TRBV28 and TRBJ2-3; TRBD1 is a possible D gene (5 bases). The germline gives CDR1 MDHEN, CDR2 SYDVKM. The CDR3 extends over 13 amino acids. V was pared by 10 bases and J by 3 bases, with 14 bases between. The CDR3 reads CANRDSGTDTQYF. For the CDR3, the DNA is TGTGCCAACAGAGACAGTGGAACAGATACGCAGTATTTT.

This clone is medium-sized within its sample. The chain combines TRBV30 with TRBJ2-1; D gene unclear. The CDR3 sequence is 12 residues long. V lost 1 base and J lost 4, with 5 bases in between. The germline CDR1 and CDR2 sequences are GTSNPN and SVGIG (reference sequence). CDR3 sequence (DNA): TGTGCCTGGAGTGGCAGTTACAATGAGCAGTTCTTC. Its translation: CAWSGSYNEQFF.

This clone has at least ten counts. The sample contains more than one DNA sequence encoding this CDR3. The chain combines TRBV28 with TRBJ1-3; unclear D gene. V was pared by 2 bases and J by 0 bases, with 17 bases between. The CDR3 length is 18 residues. CDR1 is MDHEN and CDR2 is SYDVKM in the germline V gene. CDR3 amino acids: CASSLVGHSRISGNTIYF. The DNA for the CDR3 is TGTGCCAGCAGTTTAGTAGGGCATTCACGGATCTCTGGAAACACCATATATTTT.

In this sample, this clone turned up many times. The V and J genes are TRBV7-9 and TRBJ2-3; 13 positions agree with TRBD2. The CDR3 runs to 17 residues. Germline V gene data show CDR1 as SEHNR and CDR2 as FQNEAQ (reference sequence). The V segment lost 5 bases and the J segment 4 bases; nucleotides outside the gene matches: 9. The CDR3 DNA is TGTGCCAGCAGCCGACTAGCGGGAGGCTTTCAGGCAGATACGCAGTATTTT. Encoded protein: CASSRLAGGFQADTQYF.

This clone was seen only a few times. This may be a read error, as it is one base from a much larger clone. The chain joins TRBV11-1 to TRBJ2-3, with TRBD1 matching 12 bases. J was trimmed by 6 bases and V by 5 bases; bases with no gene match: 12. The CDR3 extends over 17 amino acids. Germline V gives CDR1 SGHAT, CDR2 FQDESV (reference sequence). The CDR3: CASSAARDRGLGDTQYF. CDR3 coding DNA: TGTGCCAGCAGCGCGGCCCGGGACAGGGGGCTGGGGGATACGCAGTATTTT.

This chain connects TRBV2 to TRBJ2-7, with D perhaps TRBD1 (6 bases). CDR1 is SNHLY and CDR2 is FYNNEI in the germline V gene. The CDR3 consists of 12 residues. The V end was cut by 8 bases, the J end by 0 bases, with 8 bases between. DNA for the CDR3: TGTGCCAGCCGGGACACCTCCTACGAGCAGTACTTC. This sequence encodes CASRDTSYEQYF.

This clone was seen many times. J is TRBJ2-7 and V is TRBV7-9; possible D gene TRBD2, 5 bases. CDR1 and CDR2 (germline): SEHNR, FQNEAQ (reference sequence). V was trimmed by 3 bases and J by 4 bases, leaving 7 bases between them. This CDR3 has 12 residues. CDR3 sequence: CASSLDWYEQYF. For the CDR3, the DNA is TGTGCCAGCAGCTTGGACTGGTACGAGCAGTACTTC.

CDR3 nucleotides: TGTGCCAGTACCCGGGGGACGACCTCTGGAAACACCATATATTTT. Protein sequence: CASTRGTTSGNTIYF. J is TRBJ1-3 and V is TRBV19; D possibly corresponds to TRBD1 (5 bases). The CDR3 has 15 residues. Germline V gene data show CDR1 as LNHDA and CDR2 as SQIVND (reference sequence). V was trimmed by 7 bases and J by 0 bases, leaving 13 bases between them.

This clone was detected many times. This sequence joins TRBV5-6 and TRBJ2-7; D not certain. CDR1 and CDR2 (germline): SGHDT, YYEEEE. The ends were cut back, 4 bases at V and 3 bases at J, with 11 bases in the middle. This CDR3 has 13 residues. CDR3 sequence (DNA): TGTGCCAGCAGCCCGGGCCCCGTCTACGAGCAGTACTTC. Translated, it gives CASSPGPVYEQYF.

In its sample, this clone was seen many times. The V call is TRBV2, the J call TRBJ2-3; no clear D gene. In germline, CDR1 is SNHLY, CDR2 FYNNEI. Trimming left V 4 bases short and J 9 bases short, with 14 bases between. This CDR3 contains 13 residues. The CDR3 spells CASSVAPSRTQYF. CDR3 DNA: TGTGCCAGCAGTGTGGCCCCTTCTAGAACGCAGTATTTT.

Many counts were recorded for this clone. This chain uses TRBV4-3 with TRBJ1-6; 7 bases fit TRBD1. The V gene end was trimmed by 4 bases and the J gene end by 6 bases; junction bases not matched to a gene: 3. Germline V CDR1 and CDR2: LGHNA, YSLEER. The CDR3 is 14 residues long. The CDR3 region is CASSPGTVNSPLHF. The CDR3 nucleotides are TGCGCCAGCAGCCCGGGGACAGTTAATTCACCCCTCCACTTT.

This clone was seen only once. V is TRBV11-2 and J is TRBJ2-5; 9 nucleotides match TRBD2. Germline CDR1 SGHAT, CDR2 FQNNGV. The CDR3 contains 15 residues. With 7 bases clipped from V and 4 bases from J, the junction kept 10 bases outside the gene matches. CDR3 DNA sequence: TGTGCCAGCACCCGTGTGGCGGGGGGGCTAGAGACCCAGTACTTC. Translated: CASTRVAGGLETQYF.

This clone showed up just a few times. An end of the junction differs from the germline gene, which may be a read error. The rearrangement joins TRBV6-1 to TRBJ2-3, with 9 bases lining up with TRBD1. Germline loops: CDR1 MNHNS, CDR2 SASEGT. CDR3 length equals 16 residues. The CDR3 sequence is CAISVGTGPLSDTQYF. The DNA of the CDR3 is TGTGCCATCAGTGTGGGGACAGGGCCTTTATCCGATACGCAGTATTTT.

This clone has at least ten counts. The V call is TRBV4-3, the J call TRBJ1-1, with 7 bases lining up with TRBD1. Germline-derived CDR1 and CDR2 are LGHNA and YSLEER. The CDR3 runs 14 residues. V was pared by 4 bases and J by 6 bases, with 8 bases of the junction left unmatched. The CDR3 sequence is CASSPGQEVAEAFF. CDR3 coding DNA: TGCGCCAGCAGCCCCGGACAGGAGGTCGCTGAAGCTTTCTTT.

This clone qualifies as medium-sized (0.01 to 0.1%). The chain is built from TRBV3-1 and TRBJ1-3, with 7 positions matching TRBD1. The CDR3 spans 14 residues. The V and J ends lost 4 bases and 8 bases, in that order; junction bases with no gene match: 8. From germline, CDR1 is LGHDT and CDR2 YNNKEL (reference sequence). CDR3 in DNA: TGTGCCAGCAGCCTTGGAGAAGGGGGCCACACCATATATTTT. Its protein is CASSLGEGGHTIYF. The entire variable domain, with the rest obtained from reference TRBV3-1 and TRBJ1-3, is as follows: DTAVSQTPKYLVTQMGNDKSIKCEQNLGHDTMYWYKQDSKKFLKIMFSYNNKELIINETVPNRFSPKSPDKAHLNLHINSLELGDSAVYFCASSLGEGGHTIYFGEGSWLTVV.

The CDR3 region has the DNA TGCAGTGCTGTCTTTCAGGGGACAGGGATTTTCTCCTACGAGCAGTACTTC. It is translated as CSAVFQGTGIFSYEQYF. The chain carries TRBV20-1 and TRBJ2-7, with 9 positions matching TRBD1. This CDR3 has 17 amino acids. After removal of 5 bases from V and 0 bases from J, the junction contained 14 bases not matched to a gene. CDR1 DFQATT and CDR2 SNEGSKA come from the germline V gene (reference sequence).

In its sample, this clone ranks as medium-sized. This rearrangement joins TRBV13 to TRBJ1-2; D perhaps matches TRBD1 (6 bases). This CDR3 region has 16 residues. V shed 0 bases and J shed 1 base, with 12 bases lying between them. CDR1 and CDR2 (germline): PRHDT, FYEKMQ (reference sequence). The CDR3 spells CASSLGRRGGNYGYTF. CDR3 coding DNA: TGTGCCAGCAGCTTAGGGAGGAGGGGGGGTAACTATGGCTACACCTTC.

This clone was detected ten times or more. The CDR3 DNA reads as TGTGCCAGCAGCTTATATGGGGCGTCACGCACCGGGGAGCTGTTTTTT. It encodes CASSLYGASRTGELFF. The chain employs TRBV11-2 and TRBJ2-2, with D perhaps matching TRBD1 (5 bases). Trimming stripped 2 bases from V and 4 bases from J, with 14 bases between. The germline V gene has CDR1 SGHAT and CDR2 FQNNGV. This CDR3 spans 16 amino acids.

This clone occurred many times. V and J are TRBV9 and TRBJ2-1; 12 nucleotides match TRBD2. The CDR3 runs 17 residues. Trimming removed 4 bases from V and 9 bases from J; junction bases left unmatched: 14. Looked up from germline, CDR1 is SGDLS and CDR2 is YYNGEE. As DNA, the CDR3 is TGTGCCAGCAGCCCACGTGCCGGGACTAGCGGGTTTAGTGAGCAGTTCTTC. Encoded protein: CASSPRAGTSGFSEQFF.

The table lists this clone with many counts. V usage is TRBV11-2 and J usage is TRBJ2-3, with no clear D. CDR3 size: 15 residues. The V end lost 5 bases, the J end lost 2 bases, and 14 bases lay between the germline ends. CDR1 and CDR2 from the germline V gene are SGHAT and FQNNGV. The CDR3: CASSPLSVLTDTQYF. CDR3 bases: TGTGCCAGCAGCCCTCTCTCGGTCCTCACAGATACGCAGTATTTT.